One sample yielded the 31 T cell receptor beta chains listed below, sequenced in a study of PD-L1 blockade in urothelial cancer. Libraries were prepared by immunoSEQ multiplex PCR; TCRdb keeps only in-frame clonotypes and omits some of them. The table has fewer than 45,000 clones, around 34% seen once; the top ten hold approximately 9%. The sample consisted of tumor tissue, taken before atezolizumab (anti-PD-L1) treatment. The receptors here all came from a man aged 55 to 70 with urothelial cancer.

The rearrangement uses TRBV19 and TRBJ1-4; D is uncertain. CDR1 LNHDA and CDR2 SQIVND come from the germline V gene (reference sequence). V was cut by 2 bases and J by 5 bases, with 6 bases left in between. The CDR3 runs 13 residues. The CDR3 coding sequence is TGTGCCAGTAGTATACTTAGAAATGAAAAACTGTTTTTT. Translation: CASSILRNEKLFF.

This clone has just a few counts. The V and J genes are TRBV18 and TRBJ1-2; 7 nucleotides align to TRBD1. CDR1 and CDR2 (germline): KGHSH, LQKENI. V dropped 6 bases and J dropped 5; count of bases not matched to a gene: 9. The CDR3 spans 14 residues. The CDR3 sequence: CASSLRQGEYGYTF. The CDR3 bases are TGTGCCAGCTCCCTACGACAGGGCGAATATGGCTACACCTTC.

The CDR3 here is CASSSLRGIGNTIYF. CDR3 nucleotide sequence: TGTGCCAGCAGCTCCCTTCGAGGTATTGGAAACACCATATATTTT. The V and J genes are TRBV14 and TRBJ1-3; D gene uncertain. V dropped 5 bases and J dropped 3 bases, with 14 bases sitting between them. The germline V gene encodes CDR1 SGHDN and CDR2 FVKESK. The CDR3 length is 15 residues.

The rearrangement joins TRBV30 to TRBJ1-1; D unresolved. Germline CDR1 and CDR2: GTSNPN and SVGIG (reference sequence). Deletions cut 1 base from V and 5 bases from J, with 11 bases between. The length of the CDR3 is 13 residues. The CDR3 DNA follows: TGTGCCTGGAGTGGGGGTAGGAGGACTGAAGCTTTCTTT. It is translated as CAWSGGRRTEAFF.

This rearrangement joins TRBV27 to TRBJ2-1, with D perhaps matching TRBD1 (5 bases). The CDR3 loop spans 13 amino acids. The V gene's germline CDR1 is MNHEY and CDR2 SMNVEV (reference sequence). V was cut by 3 bases and J by 6 bases, with 9 bases left in between. The CDR3 DNA sequence: TGTGCCAGCAGTTTGGGGCAGAGCAATGAGCAGTTCTTC. Encoded protein: CASSLGQSNEQFF.

The rearrangement joins TRBV15 to TRBJ2-7, with 7 bases that match TRBD2. V lost 1 base, J lost 3 bases, and 6 bases stayed unmatched. Germline lookup yields CDR1 LNHNV and CDR2 YYDKDF (reference sequence). CDR3 length: 15 residues. CDR3 nucleotides: TGTGCCACCAGCAGAGTGGGGAGGGGCGACTACGAGCAGTACTTC. It is translated as CATSRVGRGDYEQYF.

The chain links TRBV16 to TRBJ1-1; unclear D gene. V was cut by 2 bases and J by 3 bases, with 10 bases left in between. CDR3 length equals 14 residues. Germline CDR1 and CDR2: KGHSY and FQNENV. The DNA of the CDR3 is TGTGCCAGCAGCCAAGACTGGGTTGACACTGAAGCTTTCTTT. Its translation is CASSQDWVDTEAFF.

This clone was counted a few times. The chain carries TRBV6-8 and TRBJ1-2, with D hard to call. The germline CDR1 and CDR2 sequences are MNHGY and SAAAGT. V lost 4 bases to trimming and J lost 1 base, with 7 bases between them. This CDR3 has 13 residues. The CDR3 sequence: CASSSTDNYGYTF. The CDR3 DNA is TGTGCCAGCAGTTCGACTGATAACTATGGCTACACCTTC.

This clone was observed a few times. The rearrangement uses TRBV11-3 and TRBJ1-1; a weak D match, TRBD1 (6 bases). The germline V gene encodes CDR1 SGHNT and CDR2 YENEEA. Trimming took 0 bases from V and 4 from J, leaving 9 bases between them. The CDR3 loop spans 14 amino acids. Here the CDR3 DNA reads TGTGCCAGCAGCTTAGAGAAGGGGGGCACTGAAGCTTTCTTT. Translation: CASSLEKGGTEAFF. The full variable domain, in which reference TRBV11-3 and TRBJ1-1 provide the parts outside the CDR3, is EAGVVQSPRYKIIEKKQPVAFWCNPISGHNTLYWYLQNLGQGPELLIRYENEEAVDDSQLPKDRFSAERLKGVDSTLKIQPAELGDSAVYLCASSLEKGGTEAFFGQGTRLTVV.

The chain combines TRBV29-1 with TRBJ2-2, with a tentative D call TRBD1 (6 bases). Per the germline V gene, CDR1 is SQVTM and CDR2 is ANQGSEA. V was pared by 3 bases and J by 2 bases, with 7 bases between. The CDR3 consists of 13 residues. DNA for the CDR3: TGCAGCGTTGACAGGGGAAACACCGGGGAGCTGTTTTTT. The encoded protein is CSVDRGNTGELFF.

This clone has more than one count but fewer than ten. CDR3 nucleotides: TGTGCCAGTAGTATAGTCGGCGGGAGGGGTCAAGAGACCCAGTACTTC. Its protein product is CASSIVGGRGQETQYF. This chain uses TRBV19 with TRBJ2-5; 9 positions agree with TRBD2. Per the germline V gene, CDR1 is LNHDA and CDR2 is SQIVND (reference sequence). The CDR3 spans 16 residues. V shed 1 base and J 2 bases; nucleotides not matched to a gene: 5.

Only a few counts were recorded for this clone. The chain joins TRBV23-1 to TRBJ2-5, with D possibly being TRBD1 or TRBD2 (6 bases each). TRBV23-1 is an ORF; its function is uncertain. The V and J ends lost 6 bases and 5 bases respectively, with 13 bases between them. This CDR3 is 13 amino acids long. Here the CDR3 DNA reads TGCGCCAGCAGCTTGGCCGGGGGCGAGACCCAGTACTTC. This encodes CASSLAGGETQYF.

The V and J genes are TRBV19 and TRBJ1-1, with a weak D call TRBD1 (5 bases). The CDR3 loop spans 15 amino acids. Deletions cut 5 bases from V and 4 bases from J, with 17 bases between. Germline V lookup: CDR1 LNHDA, CDR2 SQIVND (reference sequence). The CDR3 nucleotides are TGTGCCAGTAGTGGCTTAGGGGAATGGAGCACTGAAGCTTTCTTT. Protein product: CASSGLGEWSTEAFF. Full variable domain (outside the CDR3, taken from reference TRBV19 and TRBJ1-1): DGGITQSPKYLFRKEGQNVTLSCEQNLNHDAMYWYRQDPGQGLRLIYYSQIVNDFQKGDIAEGYSVSREKKESFPLTVTSAQKNPTAFYLCASSGLGEWSTEAFFGQGTRLTVV.

The chain has TRBV4-1 and TRBJ2-7, with TRBD1 matching 11 bases. J was trimmed by 6 bases and V by 0 bases; bases with no gene match: 4. Germline V gene data show CDR1 as MGHRA and CDR2 as YSYEKL. The CDR3 length is 15 residues. CDR3 sequence reads: CASSQERTGGSEQYF. In DNA, the CDR3 is TGCGCCAGCAGCCAAGAGAGGACAGGGGGCAGCGAGCAGTACTTC.

Comment on this clone: One junction end disagrees with the germline gene, perhaps due to a read error. This rearrangement joins TRBV19 to TRBJ1-5; 12 nucleotides match TRBD1. This CDR3 spans 15 amino acids. Germline V gene lookup returns CDR1 LNHDA and CDR2 SQIVND (reference sequence). In DNA, the CDR3 is TGTGCCAGTAGTAGGGGGACAGGGGGCAACCAGCCCCAGCATTTT. It is translated as CASSRGTGGNQPQHF.

At least ten counts were recorded for this clone. The chain's CDR3 is CASRPPGGEDTQYF. The CDR3 region has the DNA TGTGCCAGCAGGCCCCCAGGGGGAGAAGATACGCAGTATTTT. The V and J genes are TRBV9 and TRBJ2-3; 7 bases are shared with TRBD1. Looked up from germline, CDR1 is SGDLS and CDR2 is YYNGEE. V lost 5 bases to trimming and J lost 5 bases; unmatched junction nucleotides: 8. The length of the CDR3 is 14 residues. Based on the CDR3 plus reference TRBV9 and TRBJ2-3, the full variable domain is DSGVTQTPKHLITATGQRVTLRCSPRSGDLSVYWYQQSLDQGLQFLIQYYNGEERAKGNILERFSAQQFPDLHSELNLSSLELGDSALYFCASRPPGGEDTQYFGPGTRLTVL.

Only a few counts were recorded for this clone. The chain combines TRBV6-8 with TRBJ2-5, with 8 bases that match TRBD1. Germline values: CDR1 MNHGY, CDR2 SAAAGT. Trimming removed 0 bases from V and 5 bases from J; junction bases left unmatched: 5. CDR3 length: 15 residues. The CDR3, as DNA: TGTGCCAGCAGTTACTCGTTGGACAGGGTGGAGACCCAGTACTTC. Translated, it gives CASSYSLDRVETQYF.

A few counts support this clone. V usage is TRBV5-1 and J usage is TRBJ1-5; 7 bases map to TRBD1. J lost 4 bases, V lost 0 bases, and 1 base had no gene match. Germline CDR1 reads SGHRS; CDR2 reads YFSETQ. The CDR3 length is 14 residues. The CDR3 coding sequence is TGCGCCAGCAGCTTGGAGGGACAGAATCAGCCCCAGCATTTT. It codes for CASSLEGQNQPQHF.

This clone turned up a few times. The rearrangement uses TRBV6-8 and TRBJ1-6, with 10 bases aligning to TRBD1. CDR1 is MNHGY and CDR2 is SAAAGT in the germline V gene. The V and J ends lost 5 bases and 11 bases, in that order; junction bases with no gene match: 6. CDR3 length: 14 amino acids. CDR3 DNA: TGTGCCAGCAGTCGTGGACAGGGGGTTACACCCCTCCACTTT. It yields the protein CASSRGQGVTPLHF.

The chain joins TRBV28 to TRBJ1-5; D may be TRBD1 (6 bases). The CDR3 contains 14 residues. V lost 2 bases and J 3 bases, leaving 8 bases between the germline ends. CDR1 is MDHEN and CDR2 is SYDVKM in the germline V gene. The CDR3 nucleotides read TGTGCCAGCAGTTTAGGACAGTTCAATCAGCCCCAGCATTTT. This translates into CASSLGQFNQPQHF.

This chain links TRBV11-3 with TRBJ2-3; TRBD1 matches at 10 bases. Per germline, CDR1 SGHNT and CDR2 YENEEA. The V gene end was trimmed by 6 bases and the J gene end by 5 bases; junction bases not matched to a gene: 11. The CDR3 has 16 residues. CDR3 sequence (DNA): TGTGCCAGCAGTTCGACAGGGGGCGAGATCATAGATACGCAGTATTTT. Translated, it gives CASSSTGGEIIDTQYF.

A few counts support this clone. The gene calls are TRBV29-1 and TRBJ1-2; 8 positions agree with TRBD1. J gave up 4 bases and V 7 bases, and 5 bases lay outside the gene matches. CDR3 length: 12 amino acids. Germline CDR1 SQVTM, CDR2 ANQGSEA. Here the CDR3 DNA reads TGCAGCGCCGACGACAGGGGCTATGGCTACACCTTC. It encodes CSADDRGYGYTF.

The CDR3 nucleotides are TGCGCCAGCAGCGATACAGGGGATGCCTTTCGGCCCCAGCATTTT. Residues: CASSDTGDAFRPQHF. The V and J genes are TRBV10-2 and TRBJ1-5; 7 bases match TRBD1. Germline V gene data show CDR1 as WSHSY and CDR2 as SAAADI. The CDR3 runs to 15 residues. The V and J ends lost 6 bases and 9 bases, in that order; junction bases with no gene match: 14.

This clone was found a few times. This rearrangement joins TRBV13 to TRBJ2-2; D gene ambiguous. Per germline, CDR1 PRHDT and CDR2 FYEKMQ (reference sequence). This CDR3 has 13 amino acids. V was pared by 6 bases and J by 4 bases, with 9 bases between. The CDR3 DNA sequence: TGTGCCAGCAGTAGGCTCACCACCGGGGAGCTGTTTTTT. Encoded protein: CASSRLTTGELFF.

The V gene is TRBV5-1, the J gene TRBJ2-1, with TRBD1 matching 8 bases. This CDR3 is built from 16 residues. V gave up 4 bases and J gave up 7 bases; unmatched junction bases: 13. The germline V gene encodes CDR1 SGHRS and CDR2 YFSETQ. CDR3 bases: TGCGCCAGCAGCCCCCCGGGACAGGTTGGGAGTAATGAGCAGTTCTTC. Translation: CASSPPGQVGSNEQFF.

V and J are TRBV28 and TRBJ1-4; perhaps TRBD1 as D (5 bases). This CDR3 comprises 15 residues. Trimming took 6 bases from V and 3 from J, leaving 14 bases between them. Germline CDR1 is MDHEN and CDR2 is SYDVKM. The CDR3 loop reads CASSRGGGSNEKLFF. The CDR3 region has the DNA TGTGCCAGCAGCCGCGGGGGGGGATCTAATGAAAAACTGTTTTTT.

This clone was detected only a few times. The chain employs TRBV6-9 and TRBJ2-5; D is uncertain. There are 11 residues in the CDR3. CDR1 and CDR2 from the germline V gene are MNHGY and SVAAGI. The V and J ends lost 10 bases and 1 base respectively, with 7 bases between them. In nucleotides, the CDR3 is TGTGCCACCGGCCGCCAAGAGACCCAGTACTTC. Protein: CATGRQETQYF.

The genes are TRBV6-8 and TRBJ2-7; D not resolved. Germline CDR1 is MNHGY and CDR2 is SAAAGT. The CDR3 covers 15 residues. V dropped 0 bases and J dropped 2 bases, with 11 bases sitting between them. CDR3 nucleotides: TGTGCCAGCAGTTACTCAAGTGACCCGCCCTACGAGCAGTACTTC. Encoded protein: CASSYSSDPPYEQYF.

V usage is TRBV19 and J usage is TRBJ2-1; 7 nucleotides agree with TRBD1. The V and J ends lost 5 bases and 8 bases, in that order; junction bases with no gene match: 21. Per the germline V gene, CDR1 is LNHDA and CDR2 is SQIVND (reference sequence). The CDR3 spans 18 residues. CDR3 in DNA: TGTGCCAGTAGTCCCGACAAACCTTACCAGGTAGGGGGCCATGAGCAGTTCTTC. It translates to CASSPDKPYQVGGHEQFF.

The V gene is TRBV27, the J gene TRBJ2-3; 12 nucleotides agree with TRBD2. The V and J ends lost 5 bases and 5 bases, in that order; junction bases with no gene match: 11. CDR3 length: 17 amino acids. Germline V lookup: CDR1 MNHEY, CDR2 SMNVEV (reference sequence). The DNA for the CDR3 is TGTGCCAGCAGTCTTCAATCTAGCGGGAGGGCACGAGATACGCAGTATTTT. Protein product: CASSLQSSGRARDTQYF.

The gene calls are TRBV28 and TRBJ1-5, with D unclear. The CDR3 runs to 12 residues. Germline assignment: CDR1 MDHEN and CDR2 SYDVKM. Deletions cut 6 bases from V and 9 bases from J, with 12 bases between. The CDR3 nucleotides are TGTGCCAGCAGCCGCGAGATTCGGCCCCAGCATTTT. Residues: CASSREIRPQHF.